The clone carrying this TCR beta chain was counted at least ten times. The V gene end was trimmed by 3 bases and the J gene end by 3 bases; junction bases not matched to a gene: 9. Looked up from germline, CDR1 is LGHDT and CDR2 is YNNKEL (reference sequence). This CDR3 comprises 17 residues. TCRdb reprocessed the RT-PCR reads via MiXCR and lists one record per CDR3 protein. The repertoire holds approximately 20,000 distinct CDR3 sequences, approximately 4.4% seen once, with about 37% in the top ten. The entry originates in a study of patients and donors after allogeneic stem cell transplantation. The sample consisted of blood, either unsorted or a sorted T cell fraction (not recorded which). The origin of this receptor is a human donor who was either an allogeneic HSCT recipient or a stem cell or donor lymphocyte infusion donor (not recorded which). It is not recorded whose cells these are; they may come from a transplant donor. The chain carries TRBV3-1 and TRBJ2-1, with TRBD2 matching 9 bases. The chain's CDR3 is CASSQERGLAYYNEQFF. CDR3 DNA: TGTGCCAGCAGCCAGGAAAGAGGACTAGCGTACTACAATGAGCAGTTCTTC.